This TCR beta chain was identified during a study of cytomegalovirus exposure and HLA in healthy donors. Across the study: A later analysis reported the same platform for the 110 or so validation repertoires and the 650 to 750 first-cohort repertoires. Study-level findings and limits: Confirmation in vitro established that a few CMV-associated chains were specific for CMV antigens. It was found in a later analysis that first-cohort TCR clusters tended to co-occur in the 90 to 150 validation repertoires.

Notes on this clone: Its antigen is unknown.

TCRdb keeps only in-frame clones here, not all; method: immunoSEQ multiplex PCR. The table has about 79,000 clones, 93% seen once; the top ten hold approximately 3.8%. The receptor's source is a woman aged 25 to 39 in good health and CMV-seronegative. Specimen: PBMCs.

In DNA form, the CDR3 reads TGTGCCAGCAGCTTAGAGGGGGGGGGAGGAGGATACGAGCAGTACTTC. This encodes CASSLEGGGGGYEQYF. This chain connects TRBV7-8 to TRBJ2-7, with D maybe TRBD2 (7 bases). Trimming stripped 1 base from V and 4 bases from J, with 17 bases between. The CDR3 contains 16 residues. Germline V gene sequence: CDR1 SGHVS, CDR2 FQNEAQ.